These 25 T cell receptor beta chains were all obtained from the same sample, sequenced in a study of PD-1 blockade in classical Hodgkin lymphoma. Here immunoSEQ multiplex PCR was the method, and the copy in TCRdb shows in-frame clones only, minus some. The sample has around 37,000 clones, roughly 92% seen once; the top ten hold 0.3%. Documented time point: cycle 4 day 1 (C4D1), after less than 7 weeks of nivolumab. Exposure to brentuximab vedotin varied, and each patient had relapsed following autologous stem cell transplantation. Purified CD4+ T cells were obtained from thawed PBMCs through magnetic negative selection. Source: CD4+ T cells from blood, taken before the fourth cycle of nivolumab. The receptors were gathered from a human donor with classical Hodgkin lymphoma.

The chain recombines TRBV30 with TRBJ1-2; the D gene is possibly TRBD1 (5 bases). V was trimmed by 5 bases and J by 7 bases, leaving 20 bases between them. Germline V lookup: CDR1 GTSNPN, CDR2 SVGIG (reference sequence). The CDR3 runs 14 residues. CDR3 DNA: TGTGCCTGGGGGGGAGCAGCACCTGAGTTTGGCTACACCTTC. This codes for CAWGGAAPEFGYTF.

V usage is TRBV28 and J usage is TRBJ1-1; TRBD1 is a possible D gene (5 bases). This CDR3 comprises 11 residues. Germline loops: CDR1 MDHEN, CDR2 SYDVKM. Trimming left V 3 bases short and J 9 bases short, with 8 bases between. For the CDR3, the DNA is TGTGCCAGCAGTTTTAAGGGGAAAGCTTTCTTT. Translated: CASSFKGKAFF.

This sequence joins TRBV2 and TRBJ2-1, with 10 bases aligning to TRBD2. The V gene end was trimmed by 6 bases and the J gene end by 3 bases; junction bases not matched to a gene: 5. Germline V gives CDR1 SNHLY, CDR2 FYNNEI. The CDR3 runs 15 residues. The DNA of the CDR3 is TGTGCCAGCAGGGTTCTAGCGGGAGTCTACAATGAGCAGTTCTTC. Encoded protein: CASRVLAGVYNEQFF.

The V and J genes are TRBV7-6 and TRBJ2-3, with 7 bases that match TRBD2. The germline gives CDR1 SGHVS, CDR2 FNYEAQ. The J segment lost 4 bases and the V segment lost 5 bases, leaving 9 bases of the junction unmatched. CDR3 length: 15 residues. The CDR3 DNA reads TGTGCCAGCAGCCCGAGACTAGCTCCGGCAGATACGCAGTATTTT. It yields the protein CASSPRLAPADTQYF.

Note on this clone: At one of its ends the junction is not consistent with the germline gene, which may arise from a read error. The chain combines TRBV28 with TRBJ2-7, with 13 bases aligning to TRBD2. This CDR3 has 17 residues. Germline CDR1 reads MDHEN; CDR2 reads SYDVKM. This CDR3 reads CASSQTGTSGREVKHHF. In DNA form, the CDR3 reads TGTGCCAGCAGCCAAACGGGAACTAGCGGGAGGGAAGTAAAGCATCACTTC.

The chain is built from TRBV7-9 and TRBJ1-2, with 7 bases fitting TRBD1. Germline lookup yields CDR1 SEHNR and CDR2 FQNEAQ (reference sequence). The J segment lost 4 bases and the V segment lost 1 base, leaving 15 bases of the junction unmatched. The CDR3 extends over 18 amino acids. CDR3 bases: TGTGCCAGCAGCTTAGGAGCCAACACAGGGGAACAAGTCTATGGCTACACCTTC. It encodes CASSLGANTGEQVYGYTF.

The rearrangement joins TRBV30 to TRBJ2-1, with 7 bases matching TRBD2. CDR1 and CDR2 (germline): GTSNPN, SVGIG (reference sequence). The CDR3 loop spans 15 amino acids. Losses at the gene ends were 0 bases for V and 4 bases for J; bases not matched to a gene: 6. This CDR3 reads CAWSVRRGNYNEQFF. In DNA form, the CDR3 reads TGTGCCTGGAGTGTGAGGCGGGGGAATTACAATGAGCAGTTCTTC.

The chain employs TRBV10-3 and TRBJ2-7; 7 bases agree with TRBD2. V shed 6 bases, J shed 5 bases, and the junction held 4 bases outside the gene matches. Germline assignment: CDR1 ENHRY and CDR2 SYGVKD. The CDR3 loop spans 12 amino acids. Here the CDR3 DNA reads TGTGCCATCAGGGGAGGGGCTGACGAGCAGTACTTC. Its protein product is CAIRGGADEQYF.

This chain links TRBV18 with TRBJ1-2; no clear D. V was trimmed by 3 bases and J by 5 bases, leaving 7 bases between them. CDR3 size: 12 residues. The germline CDR1 and CDR2 sequences are KGHSH and LQKENI. The CDR3, as DNA: TGTGCCAGCTCACCGAATGAATATGGCTACACCTTC. It translates to CASSPNEYGYTF.

The chain links TRBV5-1 to TRBJ2-5; D is undetermined. The germline V and J ends were trimmed by 2 bases and 2 bases, with 13 bases remaining between them. The CDR3 is 15 residues long. The germline gives CDR1 SGHRS, CDR2 YFSETQ. The CDR3 is CASSFVTTQQETQYF. The CDR3 coding sequence is TGCGCCAGCAGCTTCGTGACCACCCAACAAGAGACCCAGTACTTC.

This chain links TRBV5-1 with TRBJ2-7; 8 bases line up with TRBD2. Germline lookup yields CDR1 SGHRS and CDR2 YFSETQ. This CDR3 spans 14 amino acids. The trim removed 1 base at V and 4 bases at J, leaving 4 bases unmatched. The CDR3 DNA follows: TGCGCCAGCAGCTTGACTAGCGGAGAGTACGAGCAGTACTTC. Translated, it gives CASSLTSGEYEQYF.

The chain links TRBV19 to TRBJ2-5; no definite D call. Germline V gene lookup returns CDR1 LNHDA and CDR2 SQIVND (reference sequence). This CDR3 has 13 residues. Trimming took off 6 bases at V and 4 bases at J, with 12 bases between the two ends. CDR3 DNA: TGTGCCAGTAGCCCCGCCCGTGGAGAGACCCAGTACTTC. Translation: CASSPARGETQYF. Based on the CDR3 plus reference TRBV19 and TRBJ2-5, the full variable domain is DGGITQSPKYLFRKEGQNVTLSCEQNLNHDAMYWYRQDPGQGLRLIYYSQIVNDFQKGDIAEGYSVSREKKESFPLTVTSAQKNPTAFYLCASSPARGETQYFGPGTRLLVL.

J is TRBJ1-2 and V is TRBV19; 8 positions agree with TRBD1. V shed 9 bases and J 4 bases; nucleotides not matched to a gene: 4. Per germline, CDR1 LNHDA and CDR2 SQIVND (reference sequence). This CDR3 spans 12 amino acids. The CDR3 sequence is CASNDRGYGYTF. The DNA of the CDR3 is TGTGCCAGCAACGACAGGGGCTATGGCTACACCTTC.

This chain joins TRBV19 and TRBJ2-7; D is possibly TRBD1 or TRBD2 (5 bases each). V shed 3 bases and J shed 4 bases, with 13 bases lying between them. CDR1 and CDR2 from the germline V gene are LNHDA and SQIVND (reference sequence). The CDR3 has 14 amino acids. CDR3 in amino acids: CASSMGDARYEQYF. The CDR3 nucleotides are TGTGCCAGTAGTATGGGGGACGCCCGTTACGAGCAGTACTTC.

The V call is TRBV11-2, the J call TRBJ1-1; D remains unclear. This CDR3 contains 13 residues. Deletions cut 6 bases from V and 3 bases from J, with 11 bases between. Germline-derived CDR1 and CDR2 are SGHAT and FQNNGV. CDR3 amino acids: CASRLYGYTEAFF. The CDR3, as DNA: TGTGCCAGCAGGTTATACGGCTACACTGAAGCTTTCTTT.

The V gene is TRBV28, the J gene TRBJ2-2; D not resolved. There are 13 residues in the CDR3. Germline V gene lookup returns CDR1 MDHEN and CDR2 SYDVKM. Trimming stripped 7 bases from V and 9 bases from J, with 15 bases between. CDR3 DNA: TGTGCCAGCACCCCCGGGCCCAACCGGGAGCTGTTTTTT. This encodes CASTPGPNRELFF.

The chain is built from TRBV5-1 and TRBJ1-2; TRBD1 matches at 7 bases. CDR1 SGHRS and CDR2 YFSETQ come from the germline V gene. The V segment lost 4 bases and the J segment 3 bases; nucleotides outside the gene matches: 6. This CDR3 spans 14 amino acids. The CDR3 coding sequence is TGCGCCAGCAGCCCGCGACAGGGCGACTATGGCTACACCTTC. Its translation: CASSPRQGDYGYTF. Full variable domain (outside the CDR3, taken from reference TRBV5-1 and TRBJ1-2): KAGVTQTPRYLIKTRGQQVTLSCSPISGHRSVSWYQQTPGQGLQFLFEYFSETQRNKGNFPGRFSGRQFSNSRSEMNVSTLELGDSALYLCASSPRQGDYGYTFGSGTRLTVV.

The V and J genes are TRBV7-4 and TRBJ2-7; D is unresolved. The CDR3 runs to 11 residues. The V gene's germline CDR1 is SGHVT and CDR2 SQSDAQ. V was pared by 4 bases and J by 7 bases, with 8 bases between. CDR3 nucleotide sequence: TGTGCCAGCAGCTGTAACAGTGAGCAGTACTTC. Translated, it gives CASSCNSEQYF.

The chain joins TRBV19 to TRBJ2-2, with D unresolved. This CDR3 spans 15 amino acids. Trimming left V 0 bases short and J 10 bases short, with 15 bases between. CDR1 and CDR2 from the germline V gene are LNHDA and SQIVND (reference sequence). Here the CDR3 DNA reads TGTGCCAGTAGTATAGACGCTAGGGTAAGGGTGGAGCTGTTTTTT. Translation: CASSIDARVRVELFF.

This clone was detected only a few times. The rearrangement uses TRBV5-1 and TRBJ1-2; 8 bases map to TRBD1. V gave up 3 bases and J gave up 6 bases; unmatched junction bases: 1. Germline lookup yields CDR1 SGHRS and CDR2 YFSETQ. This CDR3 contains 12 residues. The CDR3, as DNA: TGCGCCAGCAGCTGGACAGGGAATGGCTACACCTTC. Its translation: CASSWTGNGYTF.

V and J are TRBV6-1 and TRBJ2-3, with a tentative D call TRBD2 (5 bases). Germline V lookup: CDR1 MNHNS, CDR2 SASEGT. The CDR3 is 15 amino acids. V was pared by 2 bases and J by 1 base, with 10 bases between. The CDR3 protein is CASSEPGLGTDTQYF. Written as DNA, the CDR3 is TGTGCCAGCAGTGAACCGGGGTTAGGCACAGATACGCAGTATTTT.

There are a few counts of this clone. In DNA form, the CDR3 reads TGTGCCATGCCCCACAGGACAGGTACCTACGAGCAGTACTTC. Translating gives CAMPHRTGTYEQYF. The chain combines TRBV10-3 with TRBJ2-7, with TRBD1 matching over 7 bases. This CDR3 contains 14 residues. Germline loops: CDR1 ENHRY, CDR2 SYGVKD. V trimming: 9 bases; J trimming: 2 bases; junction bases outside the gene matches: 10.

This clone was seen a single time. The gene calls are TRBV11-2 and TRBJ2-3; 7 bases fit TRBD2. V gave up 2 bases and J gave up 1 base; unmatched junction bases: 6. The CDR3 totals 16 residues. Germline V lookup: CDR1 SGHAT, CDR2 FQNNGV. CDR3 region: CASSLFVLAGTDTQYF. DNA for the CDR3: TGTGCCAGCAGCTTATTTGTCCTAGCGGGCACAGATACGCAGTATTTT.

CDR3 in amino acids: CAISEPSGRATDTQYF. CDR3 DNA sequence: TGTGCCATCAGTGAGCCTAGCGGGAGGGCCACAGATACGCAGTATTTT. This chain joins TRBV10-3 and TRBJ2-3; 12 positions agree with TRBD2. The CDR3 has 16 amino acids. V lost 2 bases, J lost 2 bases, and 2 bases stayed unmatched. Germline CDR1 is ENHRY and CDR2 is SYGVKD.

The chain combines TRBV6-1 with TRBJ1-1, with D unclear. Germline assignment: CDR1 MNHNS and CDR2 SASEGT. CDR3 size: 13 residues. The V end was cut by 8 bases, the J end by 6 bases, with 16 bases between. CDR3 residues: CASGRSGNSEAFF. CDR3 DNA sequence: TGTGCCAGCGGTCGATCAGGTAACTCTGAAGCTTTCTTT.